This record looks at one TCR beta chain sequence and its context. In its sample, this clone was seen a few times. This receptor's antigen is unknown. Within one base of it there is no much larger clone, and no base qualities were kept. TCR beta CDR3 regions were amplified from genomic DNA with the immunoSEQ assay, a bias-controlled multiplex PCR using V- and J-specific primers. A second PCR step added a proprietary barcode and Illumina adapter sequences to the CDR3 amplicons. CDR3 libraries were sequenced on an Illumina MiSeq instrument. Per the original workflow: Export and quality control were done with immunoSEQ Analyzer 3.0, while downstream analyses used R Bioconductor and Immunarch. Only productive rearrangements within the normalized downsampled data set were used in the calculation of repertoire metrics. In the normalized cohort, clonotypes with more than 5 templates were defined as pathologically expanded. The Inverse Simpson Index served as the measure of repertoire diversity. To capture all clonotypes, CMV-specificity analyses were performed on the non-normalized data set. Here the immuneACCESS table is served through TCRdb, limited to in-frame sequences with V and J called. Missing clones are a known gap in these copies; in checked studies unresolved V genes cover under half, and the rest lacks a known reason. D and trimming were read from the DNA, whereas the V and J calls and clone size are those reported in that table. In all, the sample holds some 10,000 clones, and around 86% of those were seen once. The ten largest clones take up just under 15% of the sample.

The sample comes from a study of T cell clonotyping in hematopoietic cell transplantation (dated by TCRdb to the early 2020s). At the level of the whole study: Recipient samples taken before transplant were obtained following cytoreduction. Recruitment of patients ran from late 2015 to early 2017, and follow-up continued until late 2020 or until death. In the study, 135 blood samples were gathered from a few dozen consecutive transplant recipients and their related donors. Results and caveats for the whole study, not just this receptor: A decrease in recipient TCR diversity was observed after transplant, and a progressive increase in pathologically expanded clonotypes was seen from day 30 to day 180. Broader TCR repertoire diversity after transplant was predicted by Inverse Simpson Index values from donors and from recipients before transplant. Overlap with donor repertoires was found for only a small fraction of recipient repertoires, with over 95% found to appear de novo at the given depth. The sample size was limited and the cells went unsorted, which meant the CD4 and CD8 repertoire contributions could not be told apart.

This specimen's time point label, interpreted: recipient sample about 28 days before transplant, after cytoreduction. Blood from recipients was drawn roughly 28 days before transplant, then again at days 30, 100 and 180 after transplant. Nuclei Lysis Solution was used to extract genomic DNA from fresh or cryopreserved unfractionated peripheral blood mononuclear cells. V sheds 3 bases and J sheds 4 bases, leaving 18 bases between their ends. The CDR3 holds 16 amino acids from the cysteine to the phenylalanine. Here the CDR3 DNA is all that survives: 48 bases in frame from base 1. The germline V gene encodes CDR1 MDHEN and CDR2 SYDVKM.

The chain employs TRBV28 and TRBJ1-2, with the D gene uncertain. Source: peripheral blood mononuclear cells, taken before stem cell transplant. The TCR sequence derives from a woman in her forties or fifties with chronic myeloid leukemia. Some clones in this sample may be carry-over from other donors' samples. The sequence in DNA is TGTGCCAGCAGTTTGGTCGGGAGACAAACCTCCTATGGCTACACCTTC. Its product reads: CASSLVGRQTSYGYTF.